These 5 T cell receptor beta chains were all obtained from the same sample, sequenced in a study of blood T cell repertoires in COVID-19. TCRdb's copy holds only in-frame clones and misses some; the assay was immunoSEQ multiplex PCR. The sample holds more than 200,000 clones; around 90% are singletons and the top ten take approximately 2%. Input material: PBMCs or T cells enriched from blood (not recorded which). All receptors come from a woman younger than 30 who had recovered from COVID-19.

The chain joins TRBV19 to TRBJ1-1; a possible D gene is TRBD1 (6 bases). V was pared by 2 bases and J by 5 bases, with 21 bases between. Germline CDR1 reads LNHDA; CDR2 reads SQIVND (reference sequence). The CDR3 runs to 17 residues. The CDR3 bases are TGTGCCAGTAGTATAACTTGGACCGCCAGGGGCAAAACTGAAGCTTTCTTT. As protein: CASSITWTARGKTEAFF. Supplemented by reference TRBV19 and TRBJ1-1, the full variable domain reads DGGITQSPKYLFRKEGQNVTLSCEQNLNHDAMYWYRQDPGQGLRLIYYSQIVNDFQKGDIAEGYSVSREKKESFPLTVTSAQKNPTAFYLCASSITWTARGKTEAFFGQGTRLTVV.

The chain joins TRBV10-3 to TRBJ1-3; 9 nucleotides align to TRBD1. Germline values: CDR1 ENHRY, CDR2 SYGVKD. Unmatched junction bases numbered 4, after V lost 8 bases and J lost 2 bases. This CDR3 comprises 14 residues. The CDR3 region is CAIGDREAGNTIYF. CDR3 DNA: TGTGCCATCGGGGACAGGGAAGCTGGAAACACCATATATTTT.

The chain is built from TRBV3-1 (or the pseudogene TRBV3-2) and TRBJ2-1, with TRBD2 as a possible D gene (5 bases). V was cut by 5 bases and J by 9 bases, with 23 bases left in between. In germline, CDR1 is LGHDT, CDR2 YNNKEL (reference sequence). CDR3 length equals 16 residues. The CDR3 bases are TGTGCCAGCAGCACCCTTGGGGAGAAGGCGGTGGGTGAGCAGTTCTTC. It specifies CASSTLGEKAVGEQFF.

The genes are TRBV20-1 and TRBJ2-5; unclear D gene. The CDR3 has 14 amino acids. Germline V CDR1 and CDR2: DFQATT, SNEGSKA (reference sequence). V lost 3 bases and J lost 5, with 16 bases in between. The CDR3 nucleotides read TGCAGTGCTAGTCGGCTAGTTGAGGAGGAGACCCAGTACTTC. Translating it yields CSASRLVEEETQYF.

This clone was counted between two and nine times. J is TRBJ1-4 and V is TRBV2; weak D call: TRBD1 (6 bases). The V end lost 1 base, the J end lost 10 bases, and 16 bases lay between the germline ends. Germline CDR1 is SNHLY and CDR2 is FYNNEI. This CDR3 is 15 amino acids long. The CDR3 spells CASSEVRGTRGKLFF. For the CDR3, the DNA is TGTGCCAGCAGTGAAGTCAGGGGTACACGGGGAAAACTGTTTTTT. Drawing the rest from reference TRBV2 and TRBJ1-4, the complete variable domain is EPEVTQTPSHQVTQMGQEVILRCVPISNHLYFYWYRQILGQKVEFLVSFYNNEISEKSEIFDDQFSVERPDGSNFTLKIRSTKLEDSAMYFCASSEVRGTRGKLFFGSGTQLSVL.